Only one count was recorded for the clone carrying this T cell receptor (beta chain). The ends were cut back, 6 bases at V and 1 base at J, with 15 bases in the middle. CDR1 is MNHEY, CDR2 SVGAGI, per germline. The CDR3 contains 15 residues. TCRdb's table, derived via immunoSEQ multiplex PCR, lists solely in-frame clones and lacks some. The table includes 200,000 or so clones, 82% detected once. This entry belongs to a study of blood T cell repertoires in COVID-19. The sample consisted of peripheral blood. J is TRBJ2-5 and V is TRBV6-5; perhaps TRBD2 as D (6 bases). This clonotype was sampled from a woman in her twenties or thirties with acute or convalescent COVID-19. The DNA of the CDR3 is TGTGCCAGCAGAACACCGGGACTCCGCCAAGAGACCCAGTACTTC. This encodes CASRTPGLRQETQYF.